The following is a TCR beta chain sequence with its context. The ends were cut back, 3 bases at V and 2 bases at J, with 8 bases in the middle. CDR1 is SGHNT, CDR2 YYREEE, per germline (reference sequence). The CDR3 is 14 amino acids. Here immunoSEQ multiplex PCR was the method, and the copy in TCRdb shows in-frame clones only, minus some. The sample includes about 400,000 clones, about 85% of them seen just once. The record originates from a study of Ad26.COV2.S vaccination and SARS-CoV-2 variants. The treatment denotes: about 20 received Ad26.COV2.S at low or high dose, single or two shots; roughly five received placebo; per-sample allocation not given. Specimens were obtained on day 63 following the first vaccine or placebo injection.

This material consisted of peripheral blood, taken in a trial of Ad26.COV2.S vaccine versus placebo. The TCR comes from a person aged 18-65 years who received the Ad26.COV2.S COVID-19 vaccine or a placebo. The V and J genes are TRBV5-4 and TRBJ2-2; D possibly matches TRBD1 or TRBD2 (5 bases each). CDR3 residues: CASSWDANTGELFF. CDR3 sequence (DNA): TGTGCCAGCAGCTGGGACGCCAACACCGGGGAGCTGTTTTTT. Supplemented by reference TRBV5-4 and TRBJ2-2, the full variable domain reads ETGVTQSPTHLIKTRGQQVTLRCSSQSGHNTVSWYQQALGQGPQFIFQYYREEENGRGNFPPRFSGLQFPNYSSELNVNALELDDSALYLCASSWDANTGELFFGEGSRLTVL.